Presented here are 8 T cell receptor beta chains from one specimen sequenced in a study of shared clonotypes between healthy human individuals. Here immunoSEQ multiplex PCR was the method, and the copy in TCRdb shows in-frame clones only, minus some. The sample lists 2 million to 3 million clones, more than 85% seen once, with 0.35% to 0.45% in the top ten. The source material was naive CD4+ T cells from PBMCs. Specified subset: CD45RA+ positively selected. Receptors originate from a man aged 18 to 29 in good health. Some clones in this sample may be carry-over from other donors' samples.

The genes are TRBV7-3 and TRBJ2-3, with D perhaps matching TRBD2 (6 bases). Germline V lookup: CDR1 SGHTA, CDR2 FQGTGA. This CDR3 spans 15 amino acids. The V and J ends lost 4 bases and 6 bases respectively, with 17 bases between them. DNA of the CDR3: TGTGCCAGCAGCTCTACCGGGACTCCGCCGGATACGCAGTATTTT. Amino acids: CASSSTGTPPDTQYF.

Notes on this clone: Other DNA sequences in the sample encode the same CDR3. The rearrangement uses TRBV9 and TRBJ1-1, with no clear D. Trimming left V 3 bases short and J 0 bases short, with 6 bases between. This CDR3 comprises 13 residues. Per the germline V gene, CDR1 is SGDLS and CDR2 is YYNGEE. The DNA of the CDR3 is TGTGCCAGCAGCGGCGGACTGAACACTGAAGCTTTCTTT. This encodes CASSGGLNTEAFF.

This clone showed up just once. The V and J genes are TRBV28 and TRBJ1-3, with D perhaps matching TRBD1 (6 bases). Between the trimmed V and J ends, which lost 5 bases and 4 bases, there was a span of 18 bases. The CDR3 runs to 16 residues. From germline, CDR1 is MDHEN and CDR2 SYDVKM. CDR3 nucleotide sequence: TGTGCCAGCAGTCGCACAGGGAGTTATGGAGGAAACACCATATATTTT. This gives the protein CASSRTGSYGGNTIYF. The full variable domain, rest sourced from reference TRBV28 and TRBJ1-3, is DVKVTQSSRYLVKRTGEKVFLECVQDMDHENMFWYRQDPGLGLRLIYFSYDVKMKEKGDIPEGYSVSREKKERFSLILESASTNQTSMYLCASSRTGSYGGNTIYFGEGSWLTVV.

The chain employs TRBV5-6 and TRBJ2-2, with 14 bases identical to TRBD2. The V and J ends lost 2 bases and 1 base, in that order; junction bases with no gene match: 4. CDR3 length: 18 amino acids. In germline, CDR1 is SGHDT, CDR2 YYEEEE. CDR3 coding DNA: TGTGCCAGCAGCTTCGTGACTAGCGGGAGGGAGAACACCGGGGAGCTGTTTTTT. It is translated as CASSFVTSGRENTGELFF.

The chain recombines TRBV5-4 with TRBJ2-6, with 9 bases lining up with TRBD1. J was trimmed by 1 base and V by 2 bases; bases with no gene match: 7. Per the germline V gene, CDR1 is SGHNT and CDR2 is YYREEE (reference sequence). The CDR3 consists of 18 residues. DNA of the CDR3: TGTGCCAGCAGCTTTTCTAACAGGGGGCCGTCTGGGGCCAACGTCCTGACTTTC. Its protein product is CASSFSNRGPSGANVLTF. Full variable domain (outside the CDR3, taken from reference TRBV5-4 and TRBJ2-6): ETGVTQSPTHLIKTRGQQVTLRCSSQSGHNTVSWYQQALGQGPQFIFQYYREEENGRGNFPPRFSGLQFPNYSSELNVNALELDDSALYLCASSFSNRGPSGANVLTFGAGSRLTVL.

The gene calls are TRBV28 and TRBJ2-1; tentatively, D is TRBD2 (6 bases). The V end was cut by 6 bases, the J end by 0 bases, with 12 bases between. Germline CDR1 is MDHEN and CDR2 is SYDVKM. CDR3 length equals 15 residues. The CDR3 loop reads CASSPGGISYNEQFF. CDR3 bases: TGTGCCAGCAGCCCTGGCGGGATCTCCTACAATGAGCAGTTCTTC.

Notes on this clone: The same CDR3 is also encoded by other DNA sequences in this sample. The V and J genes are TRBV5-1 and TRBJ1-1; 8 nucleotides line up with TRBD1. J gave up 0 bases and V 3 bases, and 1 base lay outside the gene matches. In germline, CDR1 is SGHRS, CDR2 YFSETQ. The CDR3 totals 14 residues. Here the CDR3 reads CASSWDRMNTEAFF. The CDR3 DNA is TGCGCCAGCAGCTGGGACAGGATGAACACTGAAGCTTTCTTT.

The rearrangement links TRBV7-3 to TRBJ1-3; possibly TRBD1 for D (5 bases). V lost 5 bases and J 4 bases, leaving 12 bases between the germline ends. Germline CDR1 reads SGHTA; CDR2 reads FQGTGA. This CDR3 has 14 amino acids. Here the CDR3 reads CASSRTTSGNTIYF. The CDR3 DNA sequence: TGTGCCAGCAGCCGGACAACCTCAGGAAACACCATATATTTT.